This section outlines one TCR beta chain sequence together with its context. The data stem from a study of blood T cell repertoires in COVID-19. Across the whole study: T cells, B-cell-depleted T cells, or PBMCs supplied cDNA or gDNA.

V lost 8 bases to trimming and J lost 6 bases, with 16 bases between them. The CDR3 runs 14 residues. Germline loops: CDR1 MDHEN, CDR2 SYDVKM. Repertoires were generated with immunoSEQ multiplex PCR, while TCRdb's copy carries only in-frame clones and drops some. This table has 150,000 to 200,000 clones, 84% appearing once. Sequenced input: peripheral blood. The sequence came from a man aged 35 to 55 who had recovered from COVID-19. This rearrangement joins TRBV28 to TRBJ2-2; D remains ambiguous. Here the CDR3 reads CASATLSPPGELFF. DNA for the CDR3: TGTGCCAGCGCTACCTTGAGCCCTCCCGGGGAGCTGTTTTTT.